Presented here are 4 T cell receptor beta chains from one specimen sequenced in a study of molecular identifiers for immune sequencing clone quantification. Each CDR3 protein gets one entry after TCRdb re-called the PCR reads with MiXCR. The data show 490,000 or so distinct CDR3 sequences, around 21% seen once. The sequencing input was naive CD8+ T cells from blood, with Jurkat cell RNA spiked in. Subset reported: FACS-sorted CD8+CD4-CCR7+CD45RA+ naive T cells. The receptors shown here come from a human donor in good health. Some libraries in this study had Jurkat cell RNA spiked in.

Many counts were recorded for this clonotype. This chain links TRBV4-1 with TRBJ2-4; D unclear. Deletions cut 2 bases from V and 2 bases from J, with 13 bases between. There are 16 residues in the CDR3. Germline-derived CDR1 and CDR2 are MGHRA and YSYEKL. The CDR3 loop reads CASSQPRAQSKNIQYF. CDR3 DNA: TGCGCCAGCAGCCAACCCCGGGCCCAATCCAAAAACATTCAGTACTTC.

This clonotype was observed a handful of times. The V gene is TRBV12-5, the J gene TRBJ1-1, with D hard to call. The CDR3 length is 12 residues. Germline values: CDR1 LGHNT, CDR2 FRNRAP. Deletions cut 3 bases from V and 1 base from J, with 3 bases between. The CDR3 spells CASGFPNTEAFF. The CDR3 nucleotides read TGTGCTAGTGGTTTTCCGAACACTGAAGCTTTCTTT.

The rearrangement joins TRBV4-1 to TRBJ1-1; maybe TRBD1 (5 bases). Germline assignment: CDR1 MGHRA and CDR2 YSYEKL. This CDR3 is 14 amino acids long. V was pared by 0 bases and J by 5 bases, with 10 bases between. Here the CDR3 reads CASSQEGVRTEAFF. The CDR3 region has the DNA TGCGCCAGCAGCCAAGAAGGGGTGAGGACTGAAGCTTTCTTT.

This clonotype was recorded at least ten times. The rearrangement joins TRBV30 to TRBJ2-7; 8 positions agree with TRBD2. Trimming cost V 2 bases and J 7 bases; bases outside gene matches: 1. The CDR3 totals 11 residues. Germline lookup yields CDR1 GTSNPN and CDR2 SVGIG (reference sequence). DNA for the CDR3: TGTGCCTGGAGTCCGGGGGGGGAGCAGTACTTC. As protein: CAWSPGGEQYF. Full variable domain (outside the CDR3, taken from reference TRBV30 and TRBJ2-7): SQTIHQWPATLVQPVGSPLSLECTVEGTSNPNLYWYRQAAGRGLQLLFYSVGIGQISSEVPQNLSASRPQDRQFILSSKKLLLSDSGFYLCAWSPGGEQYFGPGTRLTVT.